At least ten counts were recorded for the clone carrying this T cell receptor beta chain. Its specificity is not known. Patients had received no treatment of any kind before thyroid surgery. This entry belongs to a study of metastatic and nonmetastatic thyroid tumors. Overall study: The authors compared repertoires across blood and tumor or nodule tissue from malignant and benign thyroid patients.

In the authors' methods: The study took CDR3 differences across clinicopathological groups and made a distant-metastasis classifier for papillary thyroid cancer from them. With MiXCR, TCRdb called clones anew from the PCR reads. None of the V and J calls come from the authors' own analysis; TCRdb made them. The data show under 100,000 clones, with about 9.1% seen just once and 8.8% held by the top ten. Trimming took off 5 bases at V and 0 bases at J, with 15 bases between the two ends. This CDR3 spans 16 amino acids. CDR1 SGHVS and CDR2 FNYEAQ come from the germline V gene. Study-level results: Reports indicated that malignant thyroid tumors showed significantly higher TCR beta diversity than benign nodules did, in blood and tumor.

The sample comprised blood. This rearrangement joins TRBV7-6 to TRBJ2-3; no firm D call. The TCR sequence derives from a female donor with papillary thyroid cancer or a benign thyroid nodule (not recorded which). Some clones in this sample may be carry-over from other donors' samples. The CDR3 DNA is TGTGCCAGCAGCCGGAGAACTGGACGGAGCACAGATACGCAGTATTTT. Its translation: CASSRRTGRSTDTQYF.